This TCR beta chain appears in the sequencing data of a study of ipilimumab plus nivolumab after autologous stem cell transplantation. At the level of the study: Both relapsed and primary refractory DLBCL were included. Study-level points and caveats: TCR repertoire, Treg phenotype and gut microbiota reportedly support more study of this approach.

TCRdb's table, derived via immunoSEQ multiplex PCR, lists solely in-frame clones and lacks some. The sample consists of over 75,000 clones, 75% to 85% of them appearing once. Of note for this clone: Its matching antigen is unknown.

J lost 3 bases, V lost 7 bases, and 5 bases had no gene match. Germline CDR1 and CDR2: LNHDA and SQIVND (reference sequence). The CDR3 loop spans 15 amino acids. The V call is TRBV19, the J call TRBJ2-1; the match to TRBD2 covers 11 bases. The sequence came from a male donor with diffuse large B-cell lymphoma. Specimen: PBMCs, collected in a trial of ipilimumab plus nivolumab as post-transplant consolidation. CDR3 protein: CASTTLAGGYNEQFF. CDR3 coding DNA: TGTGCCAGTACCACCCTAGCGGGAGGCTACAATGAGCAGTTCTTC.